This entry concerns a single T cell receptor (beta chain). Authors' data handling: Reference gene primer amplification yielded estimated nucleated cell counts. TCRdb keeps only in-frame clones here, not all; method: immunoSEQ multiplex PCR. The V and J calls and clone size are taken from that table; D and trimming were inferred from the DNA. Among approximately 170,000 clones listed, approximately 91% were seen once. Clinical history as reported by participants underpinned cohort assignment. These data come from a study of blood T cell repertoires in COVID-19. The source is a woman in her late teens or twenties who had recovered from COVID-19. The specimen sequenced was PBMCs or T cells enriched from blood (not recorded which).

Written as DNA, the CDR3 is TGTGCCACCAGTGAATGCAGGAGGACTCGGGAATATAGCAATCAGCCCCAGCATTTT. It encodes CATSECRRTREYSNQPQHF. V and J are TRBV24-1 and TRBJ1-5; D gene unclear. Between the trimmed V and J ends, which lost 4 bases and 0 bases, there was a span of 21 bases. Per germline, CDR1 KGHDR and CDR2 SFDVKD. The CDR3 length is 19 residues.